This T cell receptor (beta chain) emerged from a study of early stage breast cancer tumors. Whole-study context: Of some 17 invasive breast tumors, approximately 11 were hormone receptor-positive, HER2-negative. Study-level points and caveats: Tumor and normal breast were distinguished via blood comparison in about 90% of the 16 patients.

Remarks on this clone: Its target is not known.

Enough DNA from normal breast tissue often took 100-300 mg. Blood replicates held 0.5 ug DNA, tumor or normal breast roughly 1.5 ug, two each. Produced via immunoSEQ multiplex PCR; TCRdb's table is partial and in-frame only. The sample has roughly 13,000 clones, about 79% seen once. Trimming took off 0 bases at V and 0 bases at J, with 0 bases between the two ends. The CDR3 runs 13 residues. Germline V gene lookup returns CDR1 SGHNT and CDR2 YENEEA. This clonotype was sampled from a person between 50 and 60 years old with breast cancer. The chain combines TRBV11-3 with TRBJ1-3; unclear D gene. The material sequenced was normal breast tissue next to the tumor. The CDR3 DNA follows: TGTGCCAGCAGCTTAGACTCTGGAAACACCATATATTTT. Amino acid sequence: CASSLDSGNTIYF.